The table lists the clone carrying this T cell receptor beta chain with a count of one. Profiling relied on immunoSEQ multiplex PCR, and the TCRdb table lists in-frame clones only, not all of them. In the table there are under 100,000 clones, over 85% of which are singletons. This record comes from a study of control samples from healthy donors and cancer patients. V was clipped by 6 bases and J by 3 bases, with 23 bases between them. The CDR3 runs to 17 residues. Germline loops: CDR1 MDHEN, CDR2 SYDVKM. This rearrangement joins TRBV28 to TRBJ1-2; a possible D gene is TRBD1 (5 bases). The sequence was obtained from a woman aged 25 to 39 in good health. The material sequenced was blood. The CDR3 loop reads CASRMSRTLMAYYGYTF. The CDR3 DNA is TGTGCCAGCAGGATGTCGCGGACACTAATGGCTTACTATGGCTACACCTTC.